Listed below are T cell receptor beta chains from one sample, sequenced in a study of blood T cell repertoires in COVID-19. Data came from immunoSEQ multiplex PCR; TCRdb stores just in-frame clones and leaves some out. The profile covers approximately 230,000 clones, with 80% to 90% appearing a single time and approximately 5.4% taken by the ten largest. Specimen: peripheral blood. These receptors originate from an older man with acute or convalescent COVID-19. Each CDR3 is given with its conserved first and last residue. Each record gives: D gene, J gene, V gene, clone size, CDR3 protein, CDR3 DNA. D genes are given only for firm matches. Clone size is given for some rows only: seen once, a few or many times, or a class if the clone is expanded.

>-|TRBJ2-2|TRBV11-1|-
CASRPRQVAGELFF
TGTGCCAGCAGACCAAGACAGGTGGCCGGGGAGCTGTTTTTT
>TRBD1|TRBJ2-3|TRBV5-1|-
CASSWTGASTDTQYF
TGCGCCAGCAGCTGGACAGGGGCTAGCACAGATACGCAGTATTTT
>-|TRBJ1-4|TRBV5-1|-
CASSTRRGPGDEKLFF
TGCGCCAGCAGCACCCGGCGGGGGCCCGGCGATGAAAAACTGTTTTTT
>TRBD2|TRBJ2-1|TRBV6-4|-
CASAVPGLAGYNEQFF
TGTGCCAGCGCAGTACCAGGACTAGCGGGGTACAATGAGCAGTTCTTC
>-|TRBJ2-2|TRBV12-3/TRBV12-4|-
CASSTGTGELFF
TGTGCCAGCAGCACGGGCACCGGGGAGCTGTTTTTT
>-|TRBJ1-6|TRBV19|-
CASSIVLDSLIPLHF
TGTGCCAGTAGTATAGTCCTGGACAGCCTTATCCCCCTCCACTTT
>TRBD1|TRBJ1-6|TRBV30|-
CAWSPRQGARSPLHF
TGTGCCTGGAGCCCTCGGCAGGGGGCAAGGTCACCCCTCCACTTT
>-|TRBJ1-5|TRBV6-5|-
CASIGTINQPQHF
TGTGCCAGCATCGGGACAATCAATCAGCCCCAGCATTTT
>TRBD2|TRBJ2-1|TRBV14|-
CASSQVGLAVDEQFF
TGTGCCAGCAGCCAAGTGGGACTAGCGGTCGATGAGCAGTTCTTC
>-|TRBJ2-2|TRBV10-3|-
CAISESRTSPNTGELFF
TGTGCCATCAGTGAGTCTAGGACAAGTCCGAACACCGGGGAGCTGTTTTTT
>TRBD1|TRBJ1-3|TRBV5-1|-
CASSFSGTGGNTIYF
TGCGCCAGCAGCTTCTCCGGGACAGGCGGAAACACCATATATTTT
>TRBD2|TRBJ2-1|TRBV6-1|once
CASSEFRFMERGNNDEQFF
TGTGCCAGCAGTGAATTTAGGTTTATGGAGCGGGGGAATAATGATGAGCAGTTCTTC
>TRBD2|TRBJ2-1|TRBV30|-
CAWETSGIYNEQFF
TGTGCCTGGGAGACTAGCGGGATTTACAATGAGCAGTTCTTC
>-|TRBJ2-2|TRBV5-1|-
CASSSLRANTGELFF
TGCGCCAGCTCTAGCCTGAGGGCGAACACCGGGGAGCTGTTTTTT
>TRBD1|TRBJ2-2|TRBV6-5|-
CASSPGTGVVGELFF
TGTGCCAGCAGTCCCGGGACAGGGGTGGTCGGGGAGCTGTTTTTT
>TRBD1|TRBJ2-7|TRBV30|-
CAWSGTGGYEQYF
TGTGCCTGGAGTGGGACAGGGGGGTACGAGCAGTACTTC
>-|TRBJ2-7|TRBV11-2|few
CASSLGGGGPYEQYF
TGTGCCAGCAGCTTAGGAGGGGGTGGCCCCTACGAGCAGTACTTC
>-|TRBJ2-7|TRBV7-3|few
CASSFFEGSEQYF
TGTGCCAGCAGCTTCTTCGAGGGCTCCGAGCAGTACTTC
>TRBD1|TRBJ1-6|TRBV2|-
CASIGTVNSPLHF
TGTGCCAGCATCGGGACAGTTAATTCACCCCTCCACTTT
>-|TRBJ2-1|TRBV4-1|-
CASSQDVAGSYNEQFF
TGCGCCAGCAGCCAAGATGTCGCCGGCTCCTACAATGAGCAGTTCTTC
>TRBD2|TRBJ2-2|TRBV29-1|-
CSVGPSGNTGELFF
TGCAGCGTTGGTCCTAGCGGAAACACCGGGGAGCTGTTTTTT
>-|TRBJ2-3|TRBV9|-
CASSVGQTDTQYF
TGTGCCAGCAGCGTAGGTCAAACAGATACGCAGTATTTT
>TRBD1|TRBJ1-1|TRBV5-1|-
CASSARTGMNTEAFF
TGCGCCAGCAGCGCCCGGACAGGAATGAACACTGAAGCTTTCTTT
>TRBD2|TRBJ2-5|TRBV4-1|-
CASSQDRTSGQETQYF
TGCGCCAGCAGCCAAGATCGGACTAGCGGACAAGAGACCCAGTACTTC
>TRBD1|TRBJ2-3|TRBV20-1|few
CSATGTVF
TGCAGTGCAACCGGGACAGTGTTT
>-|TRBJ1-3|TRBV19|-
CASSILLGENTIYF
TGTGCCAGTAGTATCCTGTTGGGAGAGAACACCATATATTTT
>TRBD1|TRBJ2-7|TRBV28|-
CASRRTGTGSYEQYF
TGTGCCAGCAGACGAACCGGGACAGGTTCCTACGAGCAGTACTTC
>-|TRBJ2-6|TRBV21-1|once
CASSKVTPRQASGANVLTF
TGTGCCAGCAGCAAAGTAACGCCCAGACAGGCGTCTGGGGCCAACGTCCTGACTTTC
>TRBD2|TRBJ2-5|TRBV28|-
CASCLDAGGPGETQYF
TGTGCCAGCTGTTTGGACGCGGGGGGGCCGGGGGAGACCCAGTACTTC
>-|TRBJ1-5|TRBV28|-
CASSPPGFYQPQHF
TGTGCCAGCAGTCCCCCCGGGTTCTATCAGCCCCAGCATTTT
>-|TRBJ2-1|TRBV5-1|-
CASSWVWAGSSYNEQFF
TGCGCCAGCAGCTGGGTTTGGGCTGGGAGCTCCTACAATGAGCAGTTCTTC